This T cell receptor (beta chain) was found in a study of PD-L1 blockade in urothelial cancer (dated by TCRdb to about 2017). Background for the entire study: All patients started therapy in about 2014 and received atezolizumab 1,200 mg intravenously every 3 weeks. About 85% of the roughly 29 patients were identified as males with urothelial cancer of bladder origin, and a prior smoking history was reported by 18 of 29 patients. Ten or so patients reached durable clinical benefit, while about 20 patients did not. Pretreatment blood TCR-seq was available for twenty-nine patients, at least one posttreatment blood collection was obtained for some 25 patients, and tumor TCR-seq was available for some 25 patients. Blood samples gave a median of roughly 150,000 T cells and some 83,000 unique TCRs, with a median clonality of approximately 0.08. In the same patients who had TCR sequencing, pretreatment tumors also underwent whole exome sequencing and RNA sequencing. Blood samples were analyzed at two time points: 3 weeks after treatment start (second dose) and 6 weeks after treatment start. Pretreatment tumor samples and matched peripheral blood, collected serially before and after atezolizumab treatment, underwent TCR sequencing. An ECOG performance status of 0 or 1 was recorded for the patients, and 0 to 3 prior chemotherapy regimens had been received by the patients. The study, an exploratory multi-omic analysis, examined somatic, immune and clinical correlates of response to PD-L1 blockade with atezolizumab in urothelial cancer. Durable clinical benefit was defined as a progression-free survival longer than 6 months, and TCR features were additionally tested against progression-free survival and overall survival.

Each PCR received spiked-in synthetic TCR analog templates so that absolute template abundance could be estimated from read counts. Using the immunoSEQ assay, TCRbeta CDR3 regions were amplified from genomic DNA with bias-controlled V and J gene primers. Rearranged TCRbeta segments were sequenced at approximately 20X coverage. As for the authors' bioinformatics: Sequencing errors were corrected by clustering and CDR3s were annotated against IMGT to assign V, D and J genes. Out-of-frame and stop-codon sequences were excluded, and only productive TCRbeta rearrangements were used in downstream analyses. To compute clonality, Shannon entropy was normalized by the log of the number of unique productive sequences and then subtracted from one. Fisher's exact test with Benjamini-Hochberg correction, at a threshold of adjusted p below 0.01, was used to find clones that differed between time points or between blood and tumor. TCRdb's version of the immuneACCESS table is confined to in-frame rearrangements and falls short of the full clone set. An unresolved V gene accounts for under half of the shortfall where checked; the remainder is of unknown origin. V and J calls and clone size follow that table, whereas D and trimming were derived from the DNA. Across this sample there are about 52,000 clones, with approximately 81% seen only once. Of the sample, roughly 3.9% is held by the ten largest clones.

What the work shows at the level of the full study, not this receptor alone: Because of the small sample size (n ≈ 28) and the many exploratory analyses performed, the results are intended to be regarded as hypothesis-generating. A pretreatment peripheral blood TCR clonality below the median was linked to improved progression-free and overall survival. At 3 weeks after the start of treatment, tumor-associated TCR clones in peripheral blood had expanded more in patients with durable benefit (n ≈ 24, p = 0.022).

Details on this clone: Its antigen remains unidentified. No per-base quality is available; no much larger clone lies one base away.

The V and J ends are trimmed by 0 bases and 4 bases, leaving 6 bases between them. The CDR3 goes from the cysteine to the phenylalanine over 13 residues. Solely the CDR3 DNA is kept, with 39 bases framed from the first base. Via the germline V gene, CDR1 is SGHRS and CDR2 YFSETQ. The sample's time point, from its label and the paper: pretreatment peripheral blood. A total of about 31 patients with locally advanced or metastatic urothelial carcinoma, treated at Memorial Sloan Kettering on a trial protocol, made up the cohort. Peripheral blood mononuclear cells were collected pretreatment and during treatment, at between 1 and 8 total time points per patient. The Qiagen DNeasy Blood extraction kit was used to purify genomic DNA from total PBMCs and from tumor samples. PBMCs were collected pretreatment and during treatment, and were isolated and stored as previously described.

The source material was PBMCs, sampled around atezolizumab (anti-PD-L1) treatment. The chain is encoded by TRBV5-1 joined to TRBJ2-3, with the D segment identity uncertain. This clonotype was sampled from a man in his 70s with urothelial cancer. CDR3 loop: CASSLAVPDTQYF. The DNA sequence reads TGCGCCAGCAGCTTGGCGGTCCCAGATACGCAGTATTTT.